A single sample gave rise to the 28 T cell receptor beta chains below, sequenced in a study of CD8 T cells in ankylosing spondylitis. TCRdb re-called the 5' RACE reads through MiXCR, storing one row per CDR3 protein. The sample has roughly 86,000 distinct CDR3 sequences; about 9% are singletons. Sequences were obtained from blood, either unsorted or a sorted T cell fraction (not recorded which). These receptors originate from a male donor with ankylosing spondylitis or in good health (not recorded which).

Notes on this clonotype: It may be a read error: a sequence one base away is much more abundant. The CDR3 bases are TGTGCCAGCAGAGCGCGGCAGACCACAGATACGCACTATTTT. Encoded protein: CASRARQTTDTHYF. This sequence joins TRBV3-1 and TRBJ2-3; D gene unclear. This CDR3 spans 14 amino acids. Germline V gene lookup returns CDR1 LGHDT and CDR2 YNNKEL (reference sequence).

The table lists this clonotype with a count of one. A much larger clone lies one base from this, so it may be a read error. The V gene is TRBV28, the J gene TRBJ2-3, with D tentatively TRBD2 (7 bases). There are 15 residues in the CDR3. Germline V CDR1 and CDR2: MDHEN, SYDVKM. CDR3 residues: CANSSVGGQRDTQYF. DNA for the CDR3: TGTGCCAACAGTTCCGTGGGGGGGCAGAGAGATACGCAGTATTTT. Using reference TRBV28 and TRBJ2-3 for the parts outside the CDR3, the full variable domain is DVKVTQSSRYLVKRTGEKVFLECVQDMDHENMFWYRQDPGLGLRLIYFSYDVKMKEKGDIPEGYSVSREKKERFSLILESASTNQTSMYLCANSSVGGQRDTQYFGPGTRLTVL.

This clonotype was detected ten times or more. This chain joins TRBV9 and TRBJ2-1; 12 bases map to TRBD2. This CDR3 contains 16 residues. J lost 1 base, V lost 3 bases, and 2 bases had no gene match. CDR1 SGDLS and CDR2 YYNGEE come from the germline V gene. CDR3 loop: CASSGTSGGSYNEQFF. The CDR3 nucleotides are TGTGCCAGCAGCGGAACTAGCGGGGGGTCCTACAATGAGCAGTTCTTC.

The V gene is TRBV6-1, the J gene TRBJ2-1; the match to TRBD2 covers 7 bases. Germline loops: CDR1 MNHNS, CDR2 SASEGT. The CDR3 totals 15 residues. With V trimmed by 4 bases and J by 0 bases, 3 bases remained unmatched. The CDR3 loop is CASSAGGRSYNEQFF. CDR3 sequence (DNA): TGTGCCAGCAGTGCGGGGGGACGCTCCTACAATGAGCAGTTCTTC.

This clonotype showed up many times. J is TRBJ2-7 and V is TRBV27; 8 bases are shared with TRBD1. The CDR3 is made up of 14 amino acids. The germline CDR1 and CDR2 sequences are MNHEY and SMNVEV (reference sequence). V trimming: 9 bases; J trimming: 3 bases; junction bases outside the gene matches: 10. For the CDR3, the DNA is TGTGCCAGTCCTCGGGGACAGGACAACTACGAGCAGTACTTC. Its protein product is CASPRGQDNYEQYF.

This clonotype was recorded many times. The chain is built from TRBV5-1 and TRBJ2-2; 8 bases are shared with TRBD1. CDR1 is SGHRS and CDR2 is YFSETQ in the germline V gene. J gave up 4 bases and V 4 bases, and 3 bases lay outside the gene matches. The CDR3 runs to 14 residues. CDR3 residues: CASSTGQGTGELFF. CDR3 DNA: TGCGCCAGCAGCACCGGACAGGGCACCGGGGAGCTGTTTTTT.

This clonotype has only a few counts. This sequence joins TRBV3-1 and TRBJ2-3; 11 nucleotides match TRBD2. The V gene's germline CDR1 is LGHDT and CDR2 YNNKEL (reference sequence). V shed 6 bases and J 3 bases; nucleotides not matched to a gene: 8. The CDR3 consists of 16 residues. The CDR3 loop reads CASSSTSGVSTDTQYF. The DNA for the CDR3 is TGTGCCAGCAGTTCGACTAGCGGGGTCAGTACAGATACGCAGTATTTT.

In its sample, this clonotype was seen a few times. V gene TRBV7-8 combines with J gene TRBJ2-2; the match to TRBD2 covers 14 bases. The CDR3 has 18 residues. The germline gives CDR1 SGHVS, CDR2 FQNEAQ. The V gene end was trimmed by 4 bases and the J gene end by 8 bases; junction bases not matched to a gene: 12. DNA of the CDR3: TGTGCCAGCAGCTCACCCCAGACTAGCGGGGGGGCCGCGGGGGAGCTGTTTTTT. Amino acid sequence: CASSSPQTSGGAAGELFF.

This clonotype has ten or more counts. The CDR3 region has the DNA TGCAGCGTTTTAGGGCCCGCTTCCCCCTACGAGCAGTACTTC. The encoded protein is CSVLGPASPYEQYF. This sequence joins TRBV29-1 and TRBJ2-7, with D hard to call. V was pared by 5 bases and J by 2 bases, with 16 bases between. The CDR3 covers 14 residues. CDR1 SQVTM and CDR2 ANQGSEA come from the germline V gene.

This clonotype appeared many times. This rearrangement joins TRBV6-2 or TRBV6-3 to TRBJ2-1, with D possibly TRBD2 on 7 matching bases. This CDR3 spans 14 amino acids. Germline V gene sequence: CDR1 MNHEY, CDR2 SVGEGT. Trimming removed 10 bases from V and 3 bases from J, with 16 bases in between. CDR3 DNA sequence: TGTGCCACCCGACGGGGGGCGGACTACAATGAGCAGTTCTTC. This sequence encodes CATRRGADYNEQFF.

This clonotype was seen repeatedly, ten times or more. The rearrangement uses TRBV3-1 and TRBJ2-7; 11 bases line up with TRBD2. The V segment lost 4 bases and the J segment 1 base; nucleotides outside the gene matches: 3. Germline V gene lookup returns CDR1 LGHDT and CDR2 YNNKEL (reference sequence). The CDR3 is 15 residues long. For the CDR3, the DNA is TGTGCCAGCAGCCCCGGACTAGCGGGTTCCTACGAGCAGTACTTC. Translation: CASSPGLAGSYEQYF.

Many counts were recorded for this clonotype. V and J are TRBV5-1 and TRBJ1-1, with D uncertain. CDR1 is SGHRS and CDR2 is YFSETQ in the germline V gene. Trimming cost V 0 bases and J 0 bases, with 6 bases left between them. This CDR3 contains 14 residues. The CDR3, as DNA: TGCGCCAGCAGCTTGGAGGTTTTGAACACTGAAGCTTTCTTT. It yields the protein CASSLEVLNTEAFF.

At least ten counts were recorded for this clonotype. The chain recombines TRBV5-6 with TRBJ1-1; no definite D call. The CDR3 extends over 13 amino acids. Germline V CDR1 and CDR2: SGHDT, YYEEEE. The V and J ends lost 4 bases and 5 bases respectively, with 12 bases between them. CDR3 loop: CASSPRAGTEAFF. The CDR3 nucleotides read TGTGCCAGCAGCCCAAGGGCGGGGACTGAAGCTTTCTTT. Together with reference TRBV5-6 and TRBJ1-1, the CDR3 gives the full variable domain: DAGVTQSPTHLIKTRGQQVTLRCSPKSGHDTVSWYQQALGQGPQFIFQYYEEEERQRGNFPDRFSGHQFPNYSSELNVNALLLGDSALYLCASSPRAGTEAFFGQGTRLTVV.

This clonotype came up many times. The rearrangement joins TRBV5-1 to TRBJ1-3; no definite D call. There are 16 residues in the CDR3. Per germline, CDR1 SGHRS and CDR2 YFSETQ. V was pared by 4 bases and J by 0 bases, with 14 bases between. The CDR3, as DNA: TGCGCCAGCAGCCCGTCACGCACCACCTCTGGAAACACCATATATTTT. Translation gives CASSPSRTTSGNTIYF.

This clonotype was found many times. This CDR3 is CSVEPGTGTDTQYF. The CDR3 nucleotides are TGCAGCGTTGAACCCGGGACAGGCACAGATACGCAGTATTTT. The chain couples TRBV29-1 to TRBJ2-3; 7 nucleotides match TRBD1. The V gene end was trimmed by 2 bases and the J gene end by 1 base; junction bases not matched to a gene: 3. From germline, CDR1 is SQVTM and CDR2 ANQGSEA. The length of the CDR3 is 14 residues.

Ten or more counts support this clonotype. The chain carries TRBV12-3 or TRBV12-4 and TRBJ2-7, with TRBD2 matching over 14 bases. V shed 5 bases, J shed 5 bases, and the junction held 8 bases outside the gene matches. The CDR3 runs to 16 residues. The CDR3 DNA sequence: TGTGCCAGCAGTAAGACTAGCGGGGGGGCGATAAACGAGCAGTACTTC. Its protein product is CASSKTSGGAINEQYF.

This clonotype was detected many times. The junction shows a germline mismatch at one end, possibly a read error. The genes are TRBV20-1 and TRBJ2-2; maybe TRBD1 (5 bases). The CDR3 is 15 residues long. Germline CDR1 is DFQATT and CDR2 is SNEGSKA (reference sequence). The CDR3 spells CCARPVDSNTGELFF. CDR3 DNA sequence: TGCTGTGCTAGACCGGTCGACAGCAACACCGGGGAGCTGTTTTTT.

This rearrangement joins TRBV5-6 to TRBJ2-7; perhaps D is TRBD1 or TRBD2 (5 bases each). The CDR3 sequence is 16 residues long. The V and J ends lost 6 bases and 2 bases respectively, with 21 bases between them. Per germline, CDR1 SGHDT and CDR2 YYEEEE. The CDR3 spells CASNGGFKGVTYEQYF. CDR3 sequence (DNA): TGTGCCAGCAACGGAGGATTCAAAGGGGTCACCTACGAGCAGTACTTC.

This clonotype turned up a few times. This chain uses TRBV12-3 or TRBV12-4 with TRBJ2-5; TRBD1 might be the D (5 bases). V lost 8 bases, J lost 5 bases, and 12 bases lay in between. CDR3 length equals 12 residues. Here the CDR3 DNA reads TGTGCCAGCTGTCAGGGTCTGGAGACCCAGTACTTC. This codes for CASCQGLETQYF.

Ten or more counts support this clonotype. V gene TRBV12-3 or TRBV12-4 combines with J gene TRBJ1-1; weak D call: TRBD1 (5 bases). The CDR3 totals 14 residues. The V end lost 3 bases, the J end lost 6 bases, and 14 bases lay between the germline ends. In nucleotides, the CDR3 is TGTGCCAGCAGTTTGGGGATTCGGGGGGCTGAAGCTTTCTTT. Translation: CASSLGIRGAEAFF.

This clonotype occurred many times. J is TRBJ2-3 and V is TRBV29-1, with a possible D match to TRBD2 (6 bases). Germline V gives CDR1 SQVTM, CDR2 ANQGSEA. V lost 7 bases to trimming and J lost 14 bases, with 19 bases between them. The CDR3 totals 11 residues. The CDR3: CSARAQGLVYF. In nucleotides, the CDR3 is TGCAGCGCCAGAGCCCAGGGACTGGTGTATTTT.

This clonotype was seen repeatedly, ten times or more. The CDR3, as DNA: TGTGCCAGCAGCTTAGAGCGCACAGATACGCAGTATTTT. Translation gives CASSLERTDTQYF. J is TRBJ2-3 and V is TRBV7-8; no clear D. V shed 1 base and J shed 1 base, with 3 bases lying between them. CDR1 and CDR2 from the germline V gene are SGHVS and FQNEAQ. CDR3 length equals 13 residues.

This clonotype was observed many times. The chain employs TRBV7-8 and TRBJ1-6; the D is unclear. The CDR3 runs to 13 residues. Germline V gives CDR1 SGHVS, CDR2 FQNEAQ. The V end lost 0 bases, the J end lost 7 bases, and 4 bases lay between the germline ends. CDR3 residues: CASSLAGNSPLHF. DNA of the CDR3: TGTGCCAGCAGCTTAGCGGGAAATTCACCCCTCCACTTT.

This clonotype was counted between two and nine times. V and J are TRBV30 and TRBJ1-5; 7 bases are a match to TRBD1. Germline loops: CDR1 GTSNPN, CDR2 SVGIG (reference sequence). The CDR3 runs 14 residues. V was clipped by 3 bases and J by 6 bases; unmatched bases: 8. The CDR3 DNA reads TGTGCCTGGAGCCGACAGGGATCGGGTCAGCCCCAGCATTTT. Translating gives CAWSRQGSGQPQHF.

The gene calls are TRBV12-3 or TRBV12-4 and TRBJ2-7; TRBD1 agrees at 8 bases. The CDR3 extends over 14 amino acids. V trimming: 8 bases; J trimming: 3 bases; junction bases outside the gene matches: 9. This CDR3 reads CASCPGTGDYEQYF. In nucleotides, the CDR3 is TGTGCCAGCTGTCCCGGGACAGGAGACTACGAGCAGTACTTC.

This clonotype was counted ten times or more. The V and J genes are TRBV6-6 and TRBJ2-7; no definite D call. CDR1 and CDR2 from the germline V gene are MNHNY and SVGAGI (reference sequence). V lost 3 bases and J 3 bases, leaving 9 bases between the germline ends. The CDR3 sequence is 13 residues long. The CDR3 sequence is CASSYLVSYEQYF. The CDR3 DNA reads as TGTGCCAGCAGTTATCTGGTTAGCTACGAGCAGTACTTC.

In its sample, this clonotype was seen many times. The chain has TRBV20-1 and TRBJ2-7; 7 nucleotides line up with TRBD2. Germline lookup yields CDR1 DFQATT and CDR2 SNEGSKA (reference sequence). J lost 3 bases, V lost 5 bases, and 7 bases had no gene match. The CDR3 has 13 amino acids. The CDR3 is CSAPRLAVYEQYF. CDR3 nucleotide sequence: TGCAGTGCTCCCAGACTAGCCGTCTACGAGCAGTACTTC.

This clonotype was seen only a few times. This chain uses TRBV7-6 with TRBJ1-1, with D perhaps TRBD1 (5 bases). Germline V lookup: CDR1 SGHVS, CDR2 FNYEAQ. V was shortened by 5 bases and J by 4 bases, with 11 bases between the two germline ends. The CDR3 is 13 residues long. This chain's CDR3 is CASSQTGGTEAFF. The CDR3 bases are TGTGCCAGCAGCCAAACGGGGGGCACTGAAGCTTTCTTT.